The rows below give T cell receptor beta chains drawn from one sample of a study of OX40 agonist ivuxolimab in advanced cancers. Libraries were prepared by immunoSEQ multiplex PCR; TCRdb keeps only in-frame clonotypes and omits some of them. The sample consists of roughly 75,000 clones, more than 70% of them appearing once. The sequencing here drew on CD4+ or CD8+ T cells sorted from blood, taken in a trial of the OX40 agonist ivuxolimab. These receptor sequences come from an adult with an advanced solid tumor such as melanoma, head and neck, liver or kidney cancer. Both conserved end residues are part of each CDR3. The D gene is left open where the match is weak. Not every row has a clone size; where given, it reads once, few, many or a size class.

v_gene	j_gene	d_gene	abundance	CDR3aa	CDR3nt
TRBV5-1	TRBJ2-7	TRBD2	.	CASSLVVAGDYRYF	TGCGCCAGCAGCTTGGTGGTAGCGGGAGATTATCGGTACTTC
TRBV30	TRBJ1-1	.	.	CALPPLGGVNTEAFF	TGTGCCTTACCTCCACTTGGAGGAGTGAACACTGAAGCTTTCTTT
TRBV7-9	TRBJ1-1	TRBD1	.	CASSWGQVGTEAFF	TGTGCCAGCAGCTGGGGACAGGTTGGCACTGAAGCTTTCTTT
TRBV5-1	TRBJ2-1	TRBD2	.	CASSLGLAGVEQFF	TGCGCCAGCAGCTTGGGACTAGCGGGAGTTGAGCAGTTCTTC
TRBV7-9	TRBJ2-3	.	.	CASSLGLRGEGTDTQYF	TGTGCCAGCAGCTTAGGCCTCAGGGGGGAGGGAACAGATACGCAGTATTTT
TRBV6-5	TRBJ2-3	TRBD1	.	CASSLQGWLSTDTQYF	TGTGCCAGCAGTTTACAGGGGTGGCTTAGCACAGATACGCAGTATTTT
TRBV27	TRBJ2-5	.	once	CASSYLGGETQYF	TGTGCCAGCAGTTACCTTGGGGGAGAGACCCAGTACTTC
TRBV15	TRBJ2-1	TRBD1	.	CATSSPPGTGDYNEQFF	TGTGCCACCAGCAGCCCCCCGGGGACAGGGGATTACAATGAGCAGTTCTTC
TRBV10-3	TRBJ2-2	.	.	CAINLRGTGELFF	TGTGCCATCAATCTTAGAGGGACCGGGGAGCTGTTTTTT
TRBV7-9	TRBJ2-7	TRBD1	.	CASSVGQGAYEQYF	TGTGCCAGCAGCGTCGGACAGGGGGCCTACGAGCAGTACTTC
TRBV28	TRBJ1-2	TRBD1	.	CASSLTGYAGYTF	TGTGCCAGCAGTCTGACAGGGTACGCTGGCTACACCTTC
TRBV4-1	TRBJ1-5	TRBD1	.	CASSQDPSGGLNQPQHF	TGCGCCAGCAGCCAAGATCCTTCAGGGGGCCTAAATCAGCCCCAGCATTTT
TRBV19	TRBJ1-1	.	.	CASSSETYTEAFF	TGTGCCAGTAGTTCCGAGACCTACACTGAAGCTTTCTTT
TRBV2	TRBJ2-2	.	.	CASTGDGTGELFF	TGTGCCAGCACTGGAGACGGGACCGGGGAGCTGTTTTTT
TRBV28	TRBJ1-3	.	.	CASSRRQRAGNTIYF	TGTGCCAGTTCACGAAGACAGCGCGCCGGAAACACCATATATTTT
TRBV5-4	TRBJ2-7	.	.	CASSSGLRGHEQYF	TGTGCCAGCAGCTCGGGTCTTAGGGGCCACGAGCAGTACTTC
TRBV6-6	TRBJ2-3	.	.	CASSYKQGPDTQYF	TGTGCCAGCAGTTACAAGCAGGGGCCAGATACGCAGTATTTT
TRBV6-6	TRBJ1-1	.	once	CASTPGASNSNTEAFF	TGTGCCAGCACCCCAGGAGCCTCCAACTCGAACACTGAAGCTTTCTTT
TRBV7-6	TRBJ2-7	.	.	CASSLNPVTEQYF	TGTGCCAGCAGTCTTAACCCAGTTACGGAGCAGTACTTC
TRBV29-1	TRBJ1-1	TRBD1	few	CSVSNTGTGLSTEAFF	TGCAGCGTCTCTAATACCGGGACAGGGTTGAGCACTGAAGCTTTCTTT
TRBV21-1	TRBJ1-4	.	.	CASKNRHNEKLFF	TGTGCCAGCAAGAACAGACATAATGAAAAACTGTTTTTT
TRBV28	TRBJ2-7	.	.	CASTRDKSYEQYF	TGTGCCAGCACCCGGGACAAATCCTACGAGCAGTACTTC
TRBV28	TRBJ1-5	TRBD1	.	CASSLRGQVSGSNQPQHF	TGTGCCAGCAGTTTAAGGGGACAGGTCTCAGGGAGCAATCAGCCCCAGCATTTT
TRBV28	TRBJ1-5	.	.	CASNNDQPQHF	TGTGCCAGCAACAACGATCAGCCCCAGCATTTT
TRBV4-1	TRBJ2-7	.	.	CASSQGPGAREQYF	TGCGCCAGCAGCCAAGGTCCCGGTGCTAGGGAGCAGTACTTC
TRBV5-5	TRBJ1-2	.	.	CASSFSGAGYTF	TGTGCCAGCAGCTTCTCAGGGGCTGGCTACACCTTC
TRBV18	TRBJ2-1	TRBD2	.	CASSPGLAVQLGQFF	TGTGCCAGCTCACCTGGACTAGCGGTACAATTGGGGCAGTTCTTC
TRBV4-3	TRBJ2-2	.	.	CASSQGGGQMNTGELFF	TGCGCCAGCAGCCAAGGAGGGGGGCAGATGAACACCGGGGAGCTGTTTTTT